These 8 T cell receptor beta chains share one sample of origin, sequenced in a study of shared clonotypes between healthy human individuals. Generated by immunoSEQ multiplex PCR, the TCRdb table keeps only in-frame clones and is missing some. This repertoire shows about 1.1 million clones, roughly 80% found once; its top ten account for roughly 0.9%. Sequencing input: memory CD4+ T cells from PBMCs. Subset defined: CD45RA-negative fraction. The receptors shown here come from a man aged 18 to 30 in good health. Some clones in this sample may be carry-over from other donors' samples.

V is TRBV25-1 and J is TRBJ2-6, with a weak D call TRBD1 (6 bases). V lost 6 bases and J 0 bases, leaving 12 bases between the germline ends. Germline-derived CDR1 and CDR2 are MGHDK and SYGVNS. This CDR3 region has 16 residues. The CDR3 DNA reads TGTGCCAGCAGCAGGGGTTCAAGCTCTGGGGCCAACGTCCTGACTTTC. Translation: CASSRGSSSGANVLTF.

This clone was detected many times. The rearrangement joins TRBV27 to TRBJ1-4, with TRBD1 as a possible D gene (5 bases). This CDR3 has 15 amino acids. The germline V and J ends were trimmed by 3 bases and 3 bases, with 11 bases remaining between them. Germline V lookup: CDR1 MNHEY, CDR2 SMNVEV (reference sequence). The CDR3 protein is CASSFRGVSNEKLFF. The CDR3 nucleotides are TGTGCCAGCAGTTTCCGGGGCGTGTCTAATGAAAAACTGTTTTTT.

This chain uses TRBV18 with TRBJ2-1; 9 nucleotides match TRBD2. The CDR3 is 17 amino acids. In germline, CDR1 is KGHSH, CDR2 LQKENI. The J segment lost 9 bases and the V segment lost 1 base, leaving 13 bases of the junction unmatched. The CDR3 spells CASSPLSIAGASGEQFF. The CDR3, as DNA: TGTGCCAGCTCACCACTCTCGATAGCGGGAGCGTCGGGTGAGCAGTTCTTC.

The CDR3 DNA reads as TGTGCCAGCAGCCCCACCCGGGACGGCAATCAGCCCCAGCATTTT. It encodes CASSPTRDGNQPQHF. J is TRBJ1-5 and V is TRBV7-2; D is perhaps TRBD1 (5 bases). Trimming pared 5 bases from V and 2 bases from J, leaving 13 bases between. Germline V gene data show CDR1 as SGHTA and CDR2 as FQGNSA. The CDR3 is made up of 15 amino acids.

The V and J genes are TRBV7-2 and TRBJ2-1; 9 nucleotides align to TRBD2. The CDR3 covers 17 residues. Per germline, CDR1 SGHTA and CDR2 FQGNSA. V was clipped by 3 bases and J by 7 bases; unmatched bases: 13. CDR3 region: CASSFRTSDFGRNEQFF. The CDR3 nucleotides are TGTGCCAGCAGCTTCCGGACTAGCGACTTCGGTCGGAATGAGCAGTTCTTC.

The chain couples TRBV4-2 to TRBJ1-1; the D gene is possibly TRBD1 (6 bases). Germline V gene data show CDR1 as LGHNA and CDR2 as YNFKEQ. Trimming took off 1 base at V and 7 bases at J, with 16 bases between the two ends. This CDR3 has 15 amino acids. CDR3 protein: CASSQGLGGSFEAFF. The CDR3 DNA is TGTGCCAGCAGCCAAGGTCTCGGGGGCTCCTTTGAAGCTTTCTTT.

This rearrangement joins TRBV6-1 to TRBJ2-2, with D possibly being TRBD1 or TRBD2 (5 bases each). CDR3 length equals 14 residues. The V gene lost 4 bases and the J gene lost 6 bases, with 12 bases spanning the gap. The germline V gene has CDR1 MNHNS and CDR2 SASEGT. The CDR3 region has the DNA TGTGCCAGCAGTGCCGGGACGGAAGCCGGGGAGCTGTTTTTT. Protein sequence: CASSAGTEAGELFF.

The chain uses TRBV6-1 and TRBJ2-3; D uncertain. V was cut by 6 bases and J by 6 bases, with 7 bases left in between. Germline values: CDR1 MNHNS, CDR2 SASEGT. This CDR3 has 11 amino acids. The CDR3 loop reads CASSLGDTQYF. The CDR3 coding sequence is TGTGCCAGCAGCCTTGGGGATACGCAGTATTTT.